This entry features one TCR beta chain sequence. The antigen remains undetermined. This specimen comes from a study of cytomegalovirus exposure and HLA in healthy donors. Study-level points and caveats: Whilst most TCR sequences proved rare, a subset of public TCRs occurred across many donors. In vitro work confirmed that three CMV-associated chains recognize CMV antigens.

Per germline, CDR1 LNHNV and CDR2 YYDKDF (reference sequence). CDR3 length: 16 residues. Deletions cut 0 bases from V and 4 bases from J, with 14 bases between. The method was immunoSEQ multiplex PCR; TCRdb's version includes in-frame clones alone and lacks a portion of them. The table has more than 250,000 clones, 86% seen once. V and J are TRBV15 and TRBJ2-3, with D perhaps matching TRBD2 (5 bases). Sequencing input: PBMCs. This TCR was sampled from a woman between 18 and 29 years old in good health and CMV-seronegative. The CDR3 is CATSREGPGNSDTQYF. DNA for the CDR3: TGTGCCACCAGCAGAGAAGGCCCGGGAAACTCAGATACGCAGTATTTT.